Listed here is a single TCR beta chain. What it recognizes is unknown. TCRdb's table, derived via immunoSEQ multiplex PCR, lists solely in-frame clones and lacks some. The sample consists of approximately 90,000 clones, approximately 86% of them appearing once. The germline V and J ends were trimmed by 5 bases and 4 bases, with 14 bases remaining between them. CDR3 size: 14 residues. Germline V gives CDR1 PRHDT, CDR2 FYEKMQ (reference sequence). This record belongs to a study of T cell responses to AZD1222 COVID-19 vaccine. Whole-study context: Pooling of second doses given at about 4 or about 12 weeks was done.

Study-wide results and limits: Regions 160-218 and 743-854 dominated among vaccine-associated CD4 TCRs spanning spike. Donor demographics were predominantly white British with a female majority; clonal diversity may be underestimated.

The sequence came from an adult in good health. Material: peripheral blood, obtained on day 0 of AZD1222 vaccination. The chain carries TRBV13 and TRBJ2-5; TRBD1 is a possible D gene (6 bases). For the CDR3, the DNA is TGTGCCAGCAGCCGCCCTCAGGGGCTAGAGACCCAGTACTTC. This encodes CASSRPQGLETQYF. Combining the CDR3 with reference TRBV13 and TRBJ2-5 gives the whole variable domain AAGVIQSPRHLIKEKRETATLKCYPIPRHDTVYWYQQGPGQDPQFLISFYEKMQSDKGSIPDRFSAQQFSDYHSELNMSSLELGDSALYFCASSRPQGLETQYFGPGTRLLVL.